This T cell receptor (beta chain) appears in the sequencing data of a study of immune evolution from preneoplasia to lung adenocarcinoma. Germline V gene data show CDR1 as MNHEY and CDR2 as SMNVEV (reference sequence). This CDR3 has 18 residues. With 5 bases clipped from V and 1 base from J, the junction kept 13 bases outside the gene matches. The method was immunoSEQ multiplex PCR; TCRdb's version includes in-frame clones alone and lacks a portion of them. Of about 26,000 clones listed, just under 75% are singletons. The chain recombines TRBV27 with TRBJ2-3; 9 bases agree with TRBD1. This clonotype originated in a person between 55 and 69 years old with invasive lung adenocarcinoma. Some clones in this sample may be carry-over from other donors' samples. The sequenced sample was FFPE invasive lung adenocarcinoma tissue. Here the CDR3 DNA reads TGTGCCAGCAGTCCACCACCGATGGGACAGGGAGGCACAGATACGCAGTATTTT. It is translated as CASSPPPMGQGGTDTQYF.